This T cell receptor (beta chain) was captured in a study of T cells in Graves' hyperthyroidism and ophthalmopathy. V was clipped by 1 base and J by 8 bases; unmatched bases: 7. Germline CDR1 is SEHNR and CDR2 is FQNEAQ (reference sequence). The CDR3 spans 16 residues. TCR beta CDR3 regions were amplified from RNA transcripts. Primed by the HTBI set, a first-round RT-PCR was run on the TCR CDR3. Via MiXCR, TCRdb re-called the multiplex PCR reads, giving one row per CDR3 protein. Of hundreds of thousands of distinct CDR3 sequences listed, 16% are singletons. The sequence came from a woman in her 40s with Graves' ophthalmopathy. The sample comprised blood. The chain carries TRBV7-9 and TRBJ2-1; 11 nucleotides match TRBD2. The CDR3 region is CASSLGVAGGGDEQFF. The CDR3 nucleotides are TGTGCCAGCAGCTTAGGGGTAGCGGGAGGGGGCGATGAGCAGTTCTTC.